This TCR beta chain was obtained from a study of control samples from healthy donors and cancer patients. Some clones are missing from TCRdb's copy, which holds only in-frame ones; the method was immunoSEQ multiplex PCR. This sample yields approximately 70,000 clones, of which about 87% are seen a single time; 2% to 2.5% belongs to the top ten. V gave up 2 bases and J gave up 3 bases, with 16 bases separating them. Germline CDR1 KGHDR, CDR2 SFDVKD. The CDR3 spans 17 residues. The sequence derives from a woman aged 45-65 years with head and neck cancer. The specimen sequenced was PBMCs. The chain carries TRBV24-1 and TRBJ2-4; tentative D call: TRBD1 (6 bases). DNA of the CDR3: TGTGCCACCAGTGATTCCCGGACAGTTGGCGGCAAAAACATTCAGTACTTC. Translated, it gives CATSDSRTVGGKNIQYF.